These 17 T cell receptor beta chains were all obtained from the same sample, sequenced in a study of CD8+CD57+ T cells in acquired aplastic anemia. For CDR3 and TCR beta VDJ profiling, genomic DNA was the template used. TCRdb analysed the reads with MiXCR anew, one entry per CDR3 protein. The sample records over 250,000 distinct CDR3 sequences, 56% being singletons. Previously, flow cytometry had revealed CD8+CD57+ cell expansion in the patients chosen for sequencing. Sequenced material: sorted CD4+, CD8+, or CD8+CD57+ T cells (not recorded which) from PBMCs. These receptors were collected from a human donor with aplastic anemia.

This clonotype was seen just once. The CDR3 protein is CASNPEGHRNEQFF. As DNA, the CDR3 is TGTGCCAGCAACCCGGAGGGCCACCGAAATGAGCAGTTCTTC. The chain carries TRBV7-8 and TRBJ2-1; a weak D match, TRBD2 (6 bases). The CDR3 runs to 14 residues. From germline, CDR1 is SGHVS and CDR2 FQNEAQ. Trimming removed 7 bases from V and 7 bases from J, with 17 bases in between.

CDR3 in DNA: TGCAGTGCTAGAGACCTGGACAGCAAAAGCTCCTACGAGCAGTACTTC. Encoded protein: CSARDLDSKSSYEQYF. The rearrangement joins TRBV20-1 to TRBJ2-7, with D possibly being TRBD1 (6 bases). CDR1 DFQATT and CDR2 SNEGSKA come from the germline V gene (reference sequence). This CDR3 region has 16 residues. Trimming cost V 0 bases and J 0 bases, with 15 bases left between them.

The chain combines TRBV2 with TRBJ2-3, with 12 positions matching TRBD2. The V gene's germline CDR1 is SNHLY and CDR2 FYNNEI. V shed 7 bases and J 6 bases; nucleotides not matched to a gene: 5. This CDR3 is built from 14 residues. CDR3 loop: CASKLAGGADTQYF. For the CDR3, the DNA is TGTGCCAGCAAACTAGCGGGGGGCGCGGATACGCAGTATTTT.

This clonotype was counted once. This chain joins TRBV2 and TRBJ1-2; 12 nucleotides match TRBD1. The ends lost 3 bases at V and 6 bases at J; junction bases unmatched: 8. The length of the CDR3 is 16 residues. Germline CDR1 and CDR2: SNHLY and FYNNEI. The CDR3, as DNA: TGTGCCAGCAGTGACCCGGGGGACAGGGGGCCGGATGGCTACACCTTC. This translates into CASSDPGDRGPDGYTF.

In its sample, this clonotype was seen a few times. This chain connects TRBV15 to TRBJ2-1; 10 nucleotides line up with TRBD1. From germline, CDR1 is LNHNV and CDR2 YYDKDF (reference sequence). Trimming cost V 3 bases and J 14 bases; bases outside gene matches: 7. The CDR3 loop spans 13 amino acids. This chain's CDR3 is CATSRGGQGGKFF. The CDR3 region has the DNA TGTGCCACCAGCAGGGGCGGACAGGGGGGAAAGTTCTTC.

This clonotype showed up many times. In nucleotides, the CDR3 is TGTGCCAGCCAGACAGGGGATAATTCACCCCTCCACTTT. Translated: CASQTGDNSPLHF. The chain combines TRBV11-2 with TRBJ1-6; 8 positions match TRBD1. Germline CDR1 SGHAT, CDR2 FQNNGV. The CDR3 sequence is 13 residues long. Trimming took 8 bases from V and 5 from J; bases not matched to a gene: 2.

The V gene is TRBV6-1, the J gene TRBJ2-7; D is unresolved. From germline, CDR1 is MNHNS and CDR2 SASEGT. The CDR3 sequence is 14 residues long. V was trimmed by 0 bases and J by 3 bases, leaving 9 bases between them. CDR3 coding DNA: TGTGCCAGCAGTGAAGCTTCACTTCTCTACGAGCAGTACTTC. Its translation: CASSEASLLYEQYF.

This clonotype was counted at least ten times. This chain links TRBV10-3 with TRBJ2-1; 9 bases align to TRBD2. The CDR3 is 17 residues long. Germline CDR1 reads ENHRY; CDR2 reads SYGVKD. The V and J ends lost 1 base and 1 base, in that order; junction bases with no gene match: 5. The CDR3 DNA follows: TGTGCCATCAGTGAGTTTAGCGGGGGAATATCCTACAATGAGCAGTTCTTC. This gives the protein CAISEFSGGISYNEQFF.

The V and J genes are TRBV2 and TRBJ1-2; D gene uncertain. Germline assignment: CDR1 SNHLY and CDR2 FYNNEI. The CDR3 is made up of 13 amino acids. V was shortened by 0 bases and J by 8 bases, with 10 bases between the two germline ends. The CDR3 loop is CASSEAWGEGYTF. The CDR3 DNA reads TGTGCCAGCAGTGAAGCCTGGGGTGAAGGCTACACCTTC.

With regard to this clonotype: The DNA is left out, because the CDR3 cannot be placed on it with certainty; the CDR3 is given as TCRdb lists it. The chain has TRBV12-3 or TRBV12-4 and TRBJ1-6; whether TRBD1, the table's D call, matches the DNA was not checked. Inclusive of both ends, the CDR3 amounts to 12 amino acids. The CDR3 here is CASSWGQGAWDF.

V is TRBV5-5 and J is TRBJ2-7; 10 bases are shared with TRBD1. Germline assignment: CDR1 SGHKS and CDR2 YYEKEE (reference sequence). This CDR3 contains 14 residues. With 7 bases clipped from V and 6 bases from J, the junction kept 10 bases outside the gene matches. CDR3 coding DNA: TGTGCCAGCGAGTGGGACAGGGGTGTAGGCGAGCAGTACTTC. Translating gives CASEWDRGVGEQYF.

The chain carries TRBV6-2 or TRBV6-3 and TRBJ1-2; D is ambiguous. The CDR3 loop spans 15 amino acids. Germline values: CDR1 MNHEY, CDR2 SVGEGT. Trimming stripped 6 bases from V and 0 bases from J, with 14 bases between. The CDR3 DNA sequence: TGTGCCAGCAGCGTAGGCGACACAGCTAACTATGGCTACACCTTC. Its protein is CASSVGDTANYGYTF.

The genes are TRBV5-8 and TRBJ2-1; 10 nucleotides agree with TRBD2. This CDR3 spans 16 amino acids. From germline, CDR1 is SGHTS and CDR2 YDEGEE. V was pared by 3 bases and J by 6 bases, with 9 bases of the junction left unmatched. The CDR3 nucleotides read TGTGCCAGCAGCTGGGGCGGAGCGGGGGGGATCAATGAGCAGTTCTTC. It yields the protein CASSWGGAGGINEQFF. The full variable domain, its missing parts supplied by reference TRBV5-8 and TRBJ2-1, is EAGVTQSPTHLIKTRGQQATLRCSPISGHTSVYWYQQALGLGLQFLLWYDEGEERNRGNFPPRFSGRQFPNYSSELNVNALELEDSALYLCASSWGGAGGINEQFFGPGTRLTVL.

This clonotype was recorded at least ten times. CDR3 sequence (DNA): TGTGCCAGCAGGCCAACAGGGGACGTACAAGAGACCCAGTACTTC. Residues: CASRPTGDVQETQYF. This chain connects TRBV6-5 to TRBJ2-5; 7 bases line up with TRBD1. Germline trimming cut 6 bases from V and 2 bases from J; bases unmatched to any gene: 9. The germline V gene encodes CDR1 MNHEY and CDR2 SVGAGI. The CDR3 totals 15 residues.

Comment on this clonotype: Given the absence of the conserved phenylalanine or tryptophan at the CDR3 end, a read error is likely. The DNA is left out, because the CDR3 cannot be placed on it with certainty; the CDR3 is given as TCRdb lists it. The chain combines TRBV7-8 with TRBJ2-7. 11 amino acids form the CDR3, both terminal residues included. Germline V gene data show CDR1 as SGHVS and CDR2 as FQNEAQ. The CDR3 loop reads CASSSFKEQCL.

The CDR3 DNA follows: TGCAGTGCTTGGACGGGAAGCGGCCCTTGGGATGAGCAGTATTTT. Translation: CSAWTGSGPWDEQYF. The chain joins TRBV20-1 to TRBJ2-3; the D gene is possibly TRBD2 (5 bases). V lost 5 bases to trimming and J lost 11 bases, with 26 bases between them. This CDR3 contains 15 residues. Germline loops: CDR1 DFQATT, CDR2 SNEGSKA (reference sequence).

The sample holds a few counts of this clonotype. J is TRBJ2-7 and V is TRBV5-1, with D perhaps assigned TRBD1 or TRBD2 (6 bases each). The CDR3 is 13 amino acids. The germline gives CDR1 SGHRS, CDR2 YFSETQ. Trimming took off 5 bases at V and 2 bases at J, with 11 bases between the two ends. CDR3: CASREGGPYEQYF. The CDR3, as DNA: TGCGCCAGCAGGGAGGGGGGACCCTACGAGCAGTACTTC.